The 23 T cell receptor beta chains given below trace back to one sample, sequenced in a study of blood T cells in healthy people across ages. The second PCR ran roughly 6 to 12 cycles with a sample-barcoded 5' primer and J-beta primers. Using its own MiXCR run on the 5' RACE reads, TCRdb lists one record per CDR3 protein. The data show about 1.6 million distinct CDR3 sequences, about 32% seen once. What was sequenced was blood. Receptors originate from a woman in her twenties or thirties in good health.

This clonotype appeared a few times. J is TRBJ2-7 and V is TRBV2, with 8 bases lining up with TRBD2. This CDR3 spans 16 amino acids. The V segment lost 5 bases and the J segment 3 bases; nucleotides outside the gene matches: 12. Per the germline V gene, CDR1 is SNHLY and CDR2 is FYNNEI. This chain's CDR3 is CASSYRVSGTHYEQYF. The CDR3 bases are TGTGCCAGCAGTTACAGAGTTAGCGGGACTCACTACGAGCAGTACTTC. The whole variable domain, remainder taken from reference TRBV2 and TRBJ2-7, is EPEVTQTPSHQVTQMGQEVILRCVPISNHLYFYWYRQILGQKVEFLVSFYNNEISEKSEIFDDQFSVERPDGSNFTLKIRSTKLEDSAMYFCASSYRVSGTHYEQYFGPGTRLTVT.

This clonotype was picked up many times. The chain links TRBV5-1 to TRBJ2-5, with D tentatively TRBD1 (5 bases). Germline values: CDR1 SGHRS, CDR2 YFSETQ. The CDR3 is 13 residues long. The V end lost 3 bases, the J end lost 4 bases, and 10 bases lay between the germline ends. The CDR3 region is CASSSQVGETQYF. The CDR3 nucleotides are TGCGCCAGCAGCTCACAGGTGGGAGAGACCCAGTACTTC.

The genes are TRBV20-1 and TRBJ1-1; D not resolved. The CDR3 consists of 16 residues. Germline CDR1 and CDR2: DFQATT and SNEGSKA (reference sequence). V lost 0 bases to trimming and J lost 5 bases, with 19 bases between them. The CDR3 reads CSARDRWRQVRTEAFF. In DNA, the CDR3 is TGCAGTGCTAGAGATCGGTGGAGGCAGGTGAGGACTGAAGCTTTCTTT.

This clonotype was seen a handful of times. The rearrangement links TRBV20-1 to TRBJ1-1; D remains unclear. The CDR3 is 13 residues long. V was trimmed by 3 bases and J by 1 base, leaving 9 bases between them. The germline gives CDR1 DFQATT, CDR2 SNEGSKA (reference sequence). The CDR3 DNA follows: TGCAGTGCTAGTATGGGGTCGAACACTGAAGCTTTCTTT. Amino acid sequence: CSASMGSNTEAFF.

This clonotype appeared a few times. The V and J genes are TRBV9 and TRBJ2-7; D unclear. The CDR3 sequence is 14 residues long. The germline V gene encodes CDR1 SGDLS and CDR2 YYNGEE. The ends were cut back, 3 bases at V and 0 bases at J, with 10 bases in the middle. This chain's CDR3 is CASSATSYSYEQYF. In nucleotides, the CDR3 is TGTGCCAGCAGCGCTACATCCTACTCCTACGAGCAGTACTTC.

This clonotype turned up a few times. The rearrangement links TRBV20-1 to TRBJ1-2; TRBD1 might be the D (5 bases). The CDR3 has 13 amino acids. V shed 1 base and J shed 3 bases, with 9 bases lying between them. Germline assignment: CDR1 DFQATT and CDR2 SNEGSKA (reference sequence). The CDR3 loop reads CSARGLGDYGYTF. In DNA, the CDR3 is TGCAGTGCTAGAGGGCTAGGGGACTATGGCTACACCTTC.

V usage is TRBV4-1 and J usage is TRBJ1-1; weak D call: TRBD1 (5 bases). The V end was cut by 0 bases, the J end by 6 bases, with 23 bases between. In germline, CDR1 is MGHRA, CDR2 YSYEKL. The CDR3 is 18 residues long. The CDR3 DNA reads TGCGCCAGCAGCCAAGATGTTGAAGGGGTCCGGGGCATGCCTGAAGCTTTCTTT. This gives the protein CASSQDVEGVRGMPEAFF.

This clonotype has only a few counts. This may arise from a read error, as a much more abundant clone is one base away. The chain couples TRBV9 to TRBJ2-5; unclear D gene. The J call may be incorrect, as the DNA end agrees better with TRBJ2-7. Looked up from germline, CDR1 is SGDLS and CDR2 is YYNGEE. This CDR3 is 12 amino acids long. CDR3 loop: CASSVVDYEQYF. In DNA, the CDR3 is TGTGCCAGCAGCGTAGTGGACTACGAGCAGTACTTC.

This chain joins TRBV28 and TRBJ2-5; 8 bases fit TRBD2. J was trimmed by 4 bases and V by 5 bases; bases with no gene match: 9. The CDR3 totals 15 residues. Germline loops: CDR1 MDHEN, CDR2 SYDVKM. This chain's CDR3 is CASSNSGLGGETQYF. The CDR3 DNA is TGTGCCAGCAGTAATTCGGGACTAGGGGGAGAGACCCAGTACTTC.

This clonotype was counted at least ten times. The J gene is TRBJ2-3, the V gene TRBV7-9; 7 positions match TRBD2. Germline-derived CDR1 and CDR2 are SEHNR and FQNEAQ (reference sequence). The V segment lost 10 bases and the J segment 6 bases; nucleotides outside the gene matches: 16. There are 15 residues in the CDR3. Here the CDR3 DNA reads TGTGCCAACCAACCTCCTAGCGGAGACACGGATACGCAGTATTTT. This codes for CANQPPSGDTDTQYF.

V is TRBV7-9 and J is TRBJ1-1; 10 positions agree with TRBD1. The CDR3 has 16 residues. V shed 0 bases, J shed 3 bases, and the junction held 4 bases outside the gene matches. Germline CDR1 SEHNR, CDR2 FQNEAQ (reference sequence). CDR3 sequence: CASSLASGTGDTEAFF. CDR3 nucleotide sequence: TGTGCCAGCAGCTTAGCTTCCGGGACAGGGGACACTGAAGCTTTCTTT.

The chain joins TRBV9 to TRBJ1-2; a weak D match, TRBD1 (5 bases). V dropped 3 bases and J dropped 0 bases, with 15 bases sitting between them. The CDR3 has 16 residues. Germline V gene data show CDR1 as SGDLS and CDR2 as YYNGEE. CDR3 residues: CASSGGSGLANYGYTF. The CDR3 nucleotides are TGTGCCAGCAGCGGGGGCTCGGGACTAGCTAACTATGGCTACACCTTC.

CDR3 sequence: CASSPWVRTGAEETQYF. The CDR3 nucleotides are TGTGCCAGCAGCCCTTGGGTTAGGACAGGGGCGGAGGAGACCCAGTACTTC. This rearrangement joins TRBV7-2 to TRBJ2-5, with 9 bases identical to TRBD1. Looked up from germline, CDR1 is SGHTA and CDR2 is FQGNSA. V was clipped by 5 bases and J by 5 bases; unmatched bases: 15. This CDR3 spans 17 amino acids.

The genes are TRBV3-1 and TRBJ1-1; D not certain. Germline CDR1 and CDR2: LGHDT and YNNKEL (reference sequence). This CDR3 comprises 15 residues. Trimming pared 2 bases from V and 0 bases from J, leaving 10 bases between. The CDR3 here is CASSQFGSMNTEAFF. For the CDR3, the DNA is TGTGCCAGCAGCCAATTTGGTTCTATGAACACTGAAGCTTTCTTT.

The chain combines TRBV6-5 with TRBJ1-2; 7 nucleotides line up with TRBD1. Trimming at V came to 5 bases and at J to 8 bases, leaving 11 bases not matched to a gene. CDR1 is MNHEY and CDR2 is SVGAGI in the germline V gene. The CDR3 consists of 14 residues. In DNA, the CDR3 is TGTGCCAGCAGTCGGGGGCAGGGGGGAAAAGGCTACACCTTC. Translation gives CASSRGQGGKGYTF.

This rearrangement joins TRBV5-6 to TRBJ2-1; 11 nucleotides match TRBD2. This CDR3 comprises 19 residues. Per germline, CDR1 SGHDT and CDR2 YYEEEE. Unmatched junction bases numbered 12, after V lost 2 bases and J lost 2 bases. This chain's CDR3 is CASSFAASGRSNTYNEQFF. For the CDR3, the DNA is TGTGCCAGCAGCTTCGCGGCTAGCGGGAGGTCTAATACCTACAATGAGCAGTTCTTC.

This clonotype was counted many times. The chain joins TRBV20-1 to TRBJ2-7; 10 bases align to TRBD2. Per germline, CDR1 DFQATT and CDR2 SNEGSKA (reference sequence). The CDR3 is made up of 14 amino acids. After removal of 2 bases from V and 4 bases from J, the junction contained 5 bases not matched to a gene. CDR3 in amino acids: CSARRPSGSYEQYF. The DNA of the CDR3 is TGCAGTGCTAGAAGGCCTAGCGGGAGTTACGAGCAGTACTTC.

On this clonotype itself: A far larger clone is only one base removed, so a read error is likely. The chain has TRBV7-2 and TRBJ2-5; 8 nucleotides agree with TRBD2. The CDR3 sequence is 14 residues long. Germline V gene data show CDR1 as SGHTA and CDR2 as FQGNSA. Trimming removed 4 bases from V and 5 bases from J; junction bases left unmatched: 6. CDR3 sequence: CASSWRGGRETQYF. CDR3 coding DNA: TGTGCCAGCAGCTGGCGCGGGGGGAGGGAGACCCAGTACTTC. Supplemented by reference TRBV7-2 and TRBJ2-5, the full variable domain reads GAGVSQSPSNKVTEKGKDVELRCDPISGHTALYWYRQSLGQGLEFLIYFQGNSAPDKSGLPSDRFSAERTGGSVSTLTIQRTQQEDSAVYLCASSWRGGRETQYFGPGTRLLVL.

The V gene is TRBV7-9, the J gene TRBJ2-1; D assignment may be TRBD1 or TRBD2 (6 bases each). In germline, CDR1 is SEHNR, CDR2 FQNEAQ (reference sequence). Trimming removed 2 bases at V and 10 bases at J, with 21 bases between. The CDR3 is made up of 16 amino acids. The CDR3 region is CASSLSGAGSSQEQFF. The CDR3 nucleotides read TGTGCCAGCAGCTTATCGGGGGCAGGGTCCTCCCAGGAGCAGTTCTTC. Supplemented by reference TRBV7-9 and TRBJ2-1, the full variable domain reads DTGVSQNPRHKITKRGQNVTFRCDPISEHNRLYWYRQTLGQGPEFLTYFQNEAQLEKSRLLSDRFSAERPKGSFSTLEIQRTEQGDSAMYLCASSLSGAGSSQEQFFGPGTRLTVL.

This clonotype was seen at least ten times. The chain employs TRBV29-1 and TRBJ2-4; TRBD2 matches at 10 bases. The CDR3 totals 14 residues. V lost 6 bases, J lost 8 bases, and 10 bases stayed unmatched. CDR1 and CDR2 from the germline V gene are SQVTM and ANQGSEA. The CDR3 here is CSVALLAGKDIQYF. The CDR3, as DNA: TGCAGCGTGGCTTTACTAGCGGGAAAAGACATTCAGTACTTC.

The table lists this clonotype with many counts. The CDR3 is CSVLLTDSYEQYF. In nucleotides, the CDR3 is TGCAGCGTTTTGTTAACAGACTCCTACGAGCAGTACTTC. The V call is TRBV29-1, the J call TRBJ2-7, with D hard to call. Trimming took 5 bases from V and 0 from J, leaving 11 bases between them. In germline, CDR1 is SQVTM, CDR2 ANQGSEA. The CDR3 is 13 amino acids.

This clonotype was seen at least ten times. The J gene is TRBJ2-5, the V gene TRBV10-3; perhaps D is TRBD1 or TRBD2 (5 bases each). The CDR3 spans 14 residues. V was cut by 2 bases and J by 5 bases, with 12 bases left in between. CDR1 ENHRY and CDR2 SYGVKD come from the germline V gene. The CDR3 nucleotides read TGTGCCATCAGTGAGGCCGGGGCTGGGGAGACCCAGTACTTC. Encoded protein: CAISEAGAGETQYF.

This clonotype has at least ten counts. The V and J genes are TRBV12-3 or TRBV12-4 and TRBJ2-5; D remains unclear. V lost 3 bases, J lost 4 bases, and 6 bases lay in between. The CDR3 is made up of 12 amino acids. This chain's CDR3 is CASSFKGETQYF. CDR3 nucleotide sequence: TGTGCCAGCAGTTTCAAGGGAGAGACCCAGTACTTC.